Each of the 5 T cell receptor beta chains below was sequenced from the same sample in a study of T cell responses to AZD1222 COVID-19 vaccine. The assay was immunoSEQ multiplex PCR, and TCRdb's table has in-frame clones only and misses some. The sample lists about 130,000 clones; roughly 90% were seen once. This specimen consisted of peripheral blood, obtained on day 0 of AZD1222 vaccination. All receptors derive from an adult in good health.

Written as DNA, the CDR3 is TGTGCCAGCAGTTTGACTAGCGGGACCTACTACGAGCAGTACTTC. Protein: CASSLTSGTYYEQYF. V gene TRBV6-2 or TRBV6-3 combines with J gene TRBJ2-7; 11 positions agree with TRBD2. Germline loops: CDR1 MNHEY, CDR2 SVGEGT. V shed 4 bases and J 3 bases; nucleotides not matched to a gene: 5. CDR3 length: 15 residues.

The chain employs TRBV5-8 and TRBJ2-1; 11 bases align to TRBD2. There are 19 residues in the CDR3. Looked up from germline, CDR1 is SGHTS and CDR2 is YDEGEE. J gave up 8 bases and V 0 bases, and 16 bases lay outside the gene matches. The CDR3 DNA sequence: TGTGCCAGCAGCTTGGAGGCAGGGGGCTCACTAGCGGGAGAACATGAGCAGTTCTTC. Residues: CASSLEAGGSLAGEHEQFF. Together with reference TRBV5-8 and TRBJ2-1, the CDR3 gives the full variable domain: EAGVTQSPTHLIKTRGQQATLRCSPISGHTSVYWYQQALGLGLQFLLWYDEGEERNRGNFPPRFSGRQFPNYSSELNVNALELEDSALYLCASSLEAGGSLAGEHEQFFGPGTRLTVL.

This clone was detected once. The chain combines TRBV5-4 with TRBJ2-7, with 8 bases that match TRBD2. V lost 4 bases and J lost 0; bases outside the gene matches: 6. CDR1 is SGHNT and CDR2 is YYREEE in the germline V gene (reference sequence). The CDR3 totals 15 residues. The CDR3 protein is CASSPRGATSYEQYF. For the CDR3, the DNA is TGTGCCAGCAGCCCGCGGGGGGCGACCTCCTACGAGCAGTACTTC.

The chain links TRBV11-2 to TRBJ2-7; no clear D. Germline CDR1 is SGHAT and CDR2 is FQNNGV. Trimming removed 5 bases from V and 2 bases from J, with 4 bases in between. This CDR3 spans 11 amino acids. CDR3 DNA sequence: TGTGCCAGCAGCCGAACCTACGAGCAGTACTTC. It codes for CASSRTYEQYF.

J is TRBJ2-7 and V is TRBV20-1; D unclear. The CDR3 covers 11 residues. V was cut by 3 bases and J by 2 bases, with 5 bases left in between. CDR1 is DFQATT and CDR2 is SNEGSKA in the germline V gene (reference sequence). The CDR3 nucleotides read TGCAGTGCTAGCCCAACCTACGAGCAGTACTTC. As protein: CSASPTYEQYF.